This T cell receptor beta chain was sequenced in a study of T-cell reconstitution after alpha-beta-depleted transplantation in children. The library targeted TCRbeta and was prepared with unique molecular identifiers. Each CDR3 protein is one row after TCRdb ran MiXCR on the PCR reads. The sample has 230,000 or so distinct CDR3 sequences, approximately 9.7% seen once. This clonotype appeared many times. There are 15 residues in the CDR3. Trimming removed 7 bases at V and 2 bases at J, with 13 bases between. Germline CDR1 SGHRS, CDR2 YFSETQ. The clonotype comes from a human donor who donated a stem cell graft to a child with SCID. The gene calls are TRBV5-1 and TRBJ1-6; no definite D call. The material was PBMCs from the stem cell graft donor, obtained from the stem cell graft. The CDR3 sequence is CASCPWPPYNSPLHF. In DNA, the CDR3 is TGCGCCAGCTGCCCGTGGCCGCCCTATAATTCACCCCTCCACTTT.